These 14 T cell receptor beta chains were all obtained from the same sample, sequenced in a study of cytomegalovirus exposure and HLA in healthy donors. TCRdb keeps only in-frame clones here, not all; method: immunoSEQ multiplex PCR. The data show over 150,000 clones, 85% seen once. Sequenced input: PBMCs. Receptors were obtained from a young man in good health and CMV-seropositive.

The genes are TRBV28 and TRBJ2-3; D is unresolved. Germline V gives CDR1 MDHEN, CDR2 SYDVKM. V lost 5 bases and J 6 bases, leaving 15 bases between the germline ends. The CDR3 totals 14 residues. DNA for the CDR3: TGTGCCAGCAGTCCCCACCAACAGTTGGATACGCAGTATTTT. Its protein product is CASSPHQQLDTQYF.

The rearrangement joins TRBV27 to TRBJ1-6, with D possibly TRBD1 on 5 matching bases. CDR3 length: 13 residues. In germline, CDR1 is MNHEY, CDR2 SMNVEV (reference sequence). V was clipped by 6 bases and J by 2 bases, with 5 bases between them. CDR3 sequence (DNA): TGTGCCAGCAGAGGGGCCTATAATTCACCCCTCCACTTT. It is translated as CASRGAYNSPLHF.

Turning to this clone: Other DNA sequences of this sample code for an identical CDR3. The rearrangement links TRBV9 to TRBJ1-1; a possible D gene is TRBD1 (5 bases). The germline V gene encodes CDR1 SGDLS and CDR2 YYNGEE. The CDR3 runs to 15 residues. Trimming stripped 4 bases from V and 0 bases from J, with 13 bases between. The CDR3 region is CASSRGGVMNTEAFF. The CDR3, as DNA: TGTGCCAGCAGCAGGGGAGGGGTCATGAACACTGAAGCTTTCTTT.

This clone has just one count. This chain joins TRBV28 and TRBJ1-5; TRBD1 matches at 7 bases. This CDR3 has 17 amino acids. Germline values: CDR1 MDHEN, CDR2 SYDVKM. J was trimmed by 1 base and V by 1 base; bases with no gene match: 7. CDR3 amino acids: CASSLYLGTASNQPQHF. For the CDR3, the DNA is TGTGCCAGCAGTTTATATCTTGGGACAGCGAGCAATCAGCCCCAGCATTTT.

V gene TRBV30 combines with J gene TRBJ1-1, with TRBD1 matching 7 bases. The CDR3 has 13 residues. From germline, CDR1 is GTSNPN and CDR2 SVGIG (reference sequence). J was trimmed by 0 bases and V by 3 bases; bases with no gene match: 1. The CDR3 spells CAWRGQMNTEAFF. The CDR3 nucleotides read TGTGCCTGGAGGGGACAGATGAACACTGAAGCTTTCTTT.

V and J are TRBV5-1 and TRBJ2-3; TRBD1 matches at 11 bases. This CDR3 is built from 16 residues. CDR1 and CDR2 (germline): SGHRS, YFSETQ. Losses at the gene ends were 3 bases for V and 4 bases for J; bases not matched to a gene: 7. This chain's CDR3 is CASSWLGQGAADTQYF. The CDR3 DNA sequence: TGCGCCAGCAGCTGGCTCGGACAGGGGGCAGCAGATACGCAGTATTTT.

The DNA for the CDR3 is TGTGCCAGCAGAGCACCGGACAGGCAAGAAGGGGACACAGATACGCAGTATTTT. Translating it yields CASRAPDRQEGDTDTQYF. This sequence joins TRBV28 and TRBJ2-3; 7 bases are shared with TRBD1. The CDR3 is 18 amino acids. Germline trimming cut 6 bases from V and 2 bases from J; bases unmatched to any gene: 17. Germline CDR1 reads MDHEN; CDR2 reads SYDVKM. The whole variable domain, filled in from reference TRBV28 and TRBJ2-3, reads DVKVTQSSRYLVKRTGEKVFLECVQDMDHENMFWYRQDPGLGLRLIYFSYDVKMKEKGDIPEGYSVSREKKERFSLILESASTNQTSMYLCASRAPDRQEGDTDTQYFGPGTRLTVL.

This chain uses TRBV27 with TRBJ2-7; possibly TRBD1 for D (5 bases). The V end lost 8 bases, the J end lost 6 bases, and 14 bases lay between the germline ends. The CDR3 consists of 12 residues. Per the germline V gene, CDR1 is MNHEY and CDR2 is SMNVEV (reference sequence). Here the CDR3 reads CASGRQYGEQYF. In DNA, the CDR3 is TGTGCCAGCGGCCGACAGTACGGCGAGCAGTACTTC.

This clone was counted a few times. CDR3 region: CASRILAGGEDEQFF. The CDR3 nucleotides read TGTGCCAGCAGGATACTAGCGGGAGGGGAGGATGAGCAGTTCTTC. The gene calls are TRBV6-5 and TRBJ2-1; 13 bases map to TRBD2. The CDR3 covers 15 residues. In germline, CDR1 is MNHEY, CDR2 SVGAGI. V lost 6 bases, J lost 8 bases, and 7 bases stayed unmatched.

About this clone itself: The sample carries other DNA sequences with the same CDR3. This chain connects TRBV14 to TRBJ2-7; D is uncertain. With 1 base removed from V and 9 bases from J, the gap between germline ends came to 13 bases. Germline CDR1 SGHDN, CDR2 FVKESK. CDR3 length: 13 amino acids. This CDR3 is CASSQGPSAGQYF. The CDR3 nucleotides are TGTGCCAGCAGCCAAGGGCCCAGCGCCGGGCAGTACTTC.

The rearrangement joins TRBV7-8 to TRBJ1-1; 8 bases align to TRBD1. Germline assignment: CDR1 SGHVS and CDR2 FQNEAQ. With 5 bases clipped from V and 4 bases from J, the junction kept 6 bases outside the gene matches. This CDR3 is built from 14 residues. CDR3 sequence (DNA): TGTGCCAGCAGCCGAGGACAGGGAGGCACTGAAGCTTTCTTT. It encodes CASSRGQGGTEAFF. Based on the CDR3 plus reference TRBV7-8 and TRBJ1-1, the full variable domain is GAGVSQSPRYKVAKRGQDVALRCDPISGHVSLFWYQQALGQGPEFLTYFQNEAQLDKSGLPSDRFFAERPEGSVSTLKIQRTQQEDSAVYLCASSRGQGGTEAFFGQGTRLTVV.

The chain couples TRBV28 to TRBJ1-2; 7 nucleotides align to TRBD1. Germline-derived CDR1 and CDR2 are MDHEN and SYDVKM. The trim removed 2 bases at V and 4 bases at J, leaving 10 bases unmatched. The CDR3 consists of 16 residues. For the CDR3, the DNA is TGTGCCAGCAGTTTAGCCCCCCAGGCAGGGGGCTATGGCTACACCTTC. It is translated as CASSLAPQAGGYGYTF.

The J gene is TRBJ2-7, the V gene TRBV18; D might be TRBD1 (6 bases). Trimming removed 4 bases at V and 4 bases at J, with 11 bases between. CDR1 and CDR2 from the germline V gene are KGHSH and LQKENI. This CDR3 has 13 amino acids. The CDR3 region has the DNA TGTGCCAGCTCACTAGACACAGGGTACGAGCAGTACTTC. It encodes CASSLDTGYEQYF.

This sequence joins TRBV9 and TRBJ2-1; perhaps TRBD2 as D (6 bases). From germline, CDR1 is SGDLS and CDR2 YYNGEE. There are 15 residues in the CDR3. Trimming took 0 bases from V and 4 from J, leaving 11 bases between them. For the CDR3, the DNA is TGTGCCAGCAGCGTAGCTTTCGGAGGGTACAATGAGCAGTTCTTC. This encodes CASSVAFGGYNEQFF.